These 22 T cell receptor beta chains were sequenced from one sample in a study of T cell responses to AZD1222 COVID-19 vaccine. Data came from immunoSEQ multiplex PCR; TCRdb stores just in-frame clones and leaves some out. The repertoire holds 90,000 to 120,000 clones, with approximately 90% as singletons. The sample here was peripheral blood, taken 28 days after the second AZD1222 dose. These receptors all stem from an adult who received the AZD1222 COVID-19 vaccine.

The chain recombines TRBV7-2 with TRBJ2-1, with D tentatively TRBD2 (6 bases). V shed 2 bases and J shed 4 bases, with 15 bases lying between them. The germline V gene has CDR1 SGHTA and CDR2 FQGNSA. This CDR3 is built from 16 residues. The DNA of the CDR3 is TGTGCCAGCAGCTTACTGGGGGGAGTGAGTTACAATGAGCAGTTCTTC. Its protein product is CASSLLGGVSYNEQFF.

The rearrangement links TRBV3-1 (or the pseudogene TRBV3-2) to TRBJ1-1; no clear D. CDR3 length: 14 amino acids. V was clipped by 1 base and J by 0 bases, with 6 bases between them. Germline CDR1 LGHDT, CDR2 YNNKEL (reference sequence). DNA for the CDR3: TGTGCCAGCAGCCAAGGGCGAGTGAACACTGAAGCTTTCTTT. Residues: CASSQGRVNTEAFF.

The rearrangement uses TRBV19 and TRBJ2-7; D remains ambiguous. V was trimmed by 3 bases and J by 3 bases, leaving 15 bases between them. The CDR3 runs to 15 residues. From germline, CDR1 is LNHDA and CDR2 SQIVND (reference sequence). The CDR3 loop is CASSMVGQPLYEQYF. The CDR3 nucleotides read TGTGCCAGTAGTATGGTCGGCCAACCTCTCTACGAGCAGTACTTC.

This clone was found once. This chain connects TRBV19 to TRBJ2-5; perhaps TRBD1 as D (5 bases). The ends were cut back, 10 bases at V and 2 bases at J, with 20 bases in the middle. The CDR3 has 15 residues. Germline V lookup: CDR1 LNHDA, CDR2 SQIVND (reference sequence). The CDR3 nucleotides are TGTGCCACTAGAAAGGGGTCCGCCCAACAAGAGACCCAGTACTTC. It yields the protein CATRKGSAQQETQYF.

This chain links TRBV5-1 with TRBJ2-1, with 7 bases identical to TRBD1. Trimming at V came to 1 base and at J to 0 bases, leaving 4 bases not matched to a gene. The CDR3 has 16 residues. Per the germline V gene, CDR1 is SGHRS and CDR2 is YFSETQ. The CDR3 nucleotides read TGCGCCAGCAGCTTGAATCCAGGGGGCTCCTACAATGAGCAGTTCTTC. Protein sequence: CASSLNPGGSYNEQFF.

The rearrangement links TRBV19 to TRBJ2-1, with 8 positions matching TRBD1. The germline gives CDR1 LNHDA, CDR2 SQIVND (reference sequence). V trimming: 2 bases; J trimming: 6 bases; junction bases outside the gene matches: 6. The CDR3 is 15 residues long. The CDR3 region has the DNA TGTGCCAGTAGTATACAGGGGGCACAATTCAATGAGCAGTTCTTC. Protein product: CASSIQGAQFNEQFF.

The chain joins TRBV19 to TRBJ2-1; TRBD2 matches at 10 bases. The trim removed 5 bases at V and 6 bases at J, leaving 4 bases unmatched. The CDR3 length is 14 residues. CDR1 and CDR2 from the germline V gene are LNHDA and SQIVND (reference sequence). CDR3 loop: CASSLLAGANEQFF. The DNA of the CDR3 is TGTGCCAGTAGTCTCCTAGCGGGAGCCAATGAGCAGTTCTTC.

This clone was detected a few times. The CDR3 DNA follows: TGTGCCAGCAGCTTAGTCTCCCAGGGGGCAGCCTACGAGCAGTACTTC. It specifies CASSLVSQGAAYEQYF. The chain joins TRBV11-2 to TRBJ2-7; the match to TRBD1 covers 8 bases. CDR3 size: 16 residues. The trim removed 1 base at V and 2 bases at J, leaving 7 bases unmatched. The germline V gene encodes CDR1 SGHAT and CDR2 FQNNGV.

CDR3 amino acids: CASSVGGGRQETQYF. CDR3 DNA: TGTGCCAGCAGCGTAGGGGGAGGGAGGCAAGAGACCCAGTACTTC. The J gene is TRBJ2-5, the V gene TRBV9; 7 bases line up with TRBD2. The CDR3 length is 15 residues. The V gene end was trimmed by 0 bases and the J gene end by 2 bases; junction bases not matched to a gene: 4. The germline CDR1 and CDR2 sequences are SGDLS and YYNGEE.

The rearrangement uses TRBV28 and TRBJ2-5, with TRBD1 matching 11 bases. The V and J ends lost 2 bases and 6 bases, in that order; junction bases with no gene match: 5. CDR1 and CDR2 (germline): MDHEN, SYDVKM. The CDR3 contains 15 residues. CDR3 protein: CASSLRTGGAKTQYF. For the CDR3, the DNA is TGTGCCAGCAGTTTACGGACAGGGGGCGCGAAGACCCAGTACTTC.

This clone was seen only once. J is TRBJ2-1 and V is TRBV5-5, with a possible D match to TRBD2 (6 bases). The CDR3 sequence is 15 residues long. V shed 4 bases and J shed 5 bases, with 16 bases lying between them. CDR1 is SGHKS, CDR2 YYEKEE, per germline (reference sequence). The CDR3 DNA reads as TGTGCCAGCAGCCCTAGACTAGTTTCCAACAATGAGCAGTTCTTC. Translation: CASSPRLVSNNEQFF.

V is TRBV2 and J is TRBJ1-6; D unresolved. Trimming took off 2 bases at V and 5 bases at J, with 7 bases between the two ends. This CDR3 has 14 residues. Germline V CDR1 and CDR2: SNHLY, FYNNEI. As DNA, the CDR3 is TGTGCCAGCAGTGAATTGGTGAATAATTCACCCCTCCACTTT. Encoded protein: CASSELVNNSPLHF.

This clone is a singleton in its sample. V usage is TRBV5-1 and J usage is TRBJ1-1; D is perhaps TRBD1 (6 bases). Germline-derived CDR1 and CDR2 are SGHRS and YFSETQ. V lost 1 base, J lost 1 base, and 14 bases lay in between. The CDR3 spans 16 residues. The chain's CDR3 is CASSLFRDMRNTEAFF. The CDR3 coding sequence is TGCGCCAGCAGCTTGTTCAGGGACATGAGGAACACTGAAGCTTTCTTT.

V usage is TRBV19 and J usage is TRBJ1-2; TRBD1 matches at 7 bases. From germline, CDR1 is LNHDA and CDR2 SQIVND (reference sequence). J gave up 3 bases and V 10 bases, and 11 bases lay outside the gene matches. The CDR3 has 14 residues. The CDR3 DNA reads TGTGCCAATGGCTTAGACAGGGTAGACTATGGCTACACCTTC. As protein: CANGLDRVDYGYTF.

The chain employs TRBV14 and TRBJ2-1, with D unresolved. The CDR3 has 16 amino acids. V was pared by 4 bases and J by 2 bases, with 15 bases between. Germline V gene sequence: CDR1 SGHDN, CDR2 FVKESK. The CDR3 loop reads CASSRPRVSAYNEQFF. The CDR3 DNA is TGTGCCAGCAGCCGTCCAAGGGTCTCGGCCTACAATGAGCAGTTCTTC.

This clone was seen once. The chain has TRBV3-1 (or the pseudogene TRBV3-2) and TRBJ1-6; possibly TRBD1 for D (5 bases). The CDR3 sequence is 14 residues long. Trimming removed 4 bases from V and 10 bases from J, with 14 bases in between. Looked up from germline, CDR1 is LGHDT and CDR2 is YNNKEL (reference sequence). The CDR3 nucleotides are TGTGCCAGCAGCCTGCCAGGGTGGGACTCACCCCTCCACTTT. Protein: CASSLPGWDSPLHF.

The V gene is TRBV12-3 or TRBV12-4, the J gene TRBJ1-2; D unclear. Trimming removed 10 bases at V and 4 bases at J, with 10 bases between. This CDR3 contains 11 residues. In nucleotides, the CDR3 is TGTGCCATCGGGTCCAGCTATGGCTACACCTTC. Residues: CAIGSSYGYTF.

The chain is built from TRBV10-1 and TRBJ2-7, with a possible D match to TRBD2 (5 bases). Looked up from germline, CDR1 is WNHNN and CDR2 is SYGVQD (reference sequence). The CDR3 covers 15 residues. The V and J ends lost 4 bases and 2 bases respectively, with 15 bases between them. For the CDR3, the DNA is TGCGCCAGCAGTGCAGAGACGGGATACCCCTACGAGCAGTACTTC. Translating gives CASSAETGYPYEQYF.

The chain recombines TRBV25-1 with TRBJ1-6; possible D gene TRBD1, 5 bases. CDR3 length: 12 amino acids. Deletions cut 3 bases from V and 18 bases from J, with 15 bases between. Germline CDR1 and CDR2: MGHDK and SYGVNS. Here the CDR3 DNA reads TGTGCCAGCAGTGACGGGGGACCAGTTTCCCACTTT. Amino acid sequence: CASSDGGPVSHF. The whole variable domain, remainder taken from reference TRBV25-1 and TRBJ1-6, is EADIYQTPRYLVIGTGKKITLECSQTMGHDKMYWYQQDPGMELHLIHYSYGVNSTEKGDLSSESTVSRIRTEHFPLTLESARPSHTSQYLCASSDGGPVSHFGNGTRLTVT.

The chain recombines TRBV4-3 with TRBJ1-1; no firm D call. V was clipped by 0 bases and J by 11 bases, with 13 bases between them. CDR3 length: 13 amino acids. Germline V gene lookup returns CDR1 LGHNA and CDR2 YSLEER. CDR3 nucleotide sequence: TGCGCCAGCAGCCAAGATATAGGGTTCCGGGCTTTCTTT. Its translation is CASSQDIGFRAFF.

The chain uses TRBV7-2 and TRBJ2-7; 7 bases fit TRBD1. The trim removed 7 bases at V and 4 bases at J, leaving 4 bases unmatched. CDR1 is SGHTA and CDR2 is FQGNSA in the germline V gene. This CDR3 is built from 12 residues. Written as DNA, the CDR3 is TGTGCCAGCAACCAGGGGGTGTACGAGCAGTACTTC. Its translation is CASNQGVYEQYF.

In DNA, the CDR3 is TGCGCCAGCAGCCTTACCTCTCCCAGTTTTAGCAATCAGCCCCAGCATTTT. Its protein product is CASSLTSPSFSNQPQHF. The chain links TRBV4-1 to TRBJ1-5; D ambiguous. This CDR3 contains 17 residues. Germline V CDR1 and CDR2: MGHRA, YSYEKL. V was cut by 4 bases and J by 0 bases, with 16 bases left in between.